These 11 T cell receptor beta chains were sequenced from one sample in a study of OX40 agonist ivuxolimab in advanced cancers. Measured with immunoSEQ multiplex PCR; TCRdb has only the in-frame clones, and not every one. Found here are about 31,000 clones, about 89% of them singletons; the top ten hold approximately 4.8%. Here the sequenced sample was CD4+ or CD8+ T cells sorted from blood, taken in a trial of the OX40 agonist ivuxolimab. The receptors were sampled from an adult with an advanced solid tumor such as melanoma, head and neck, liver or kidney cancer.

The chain carries TRBV19 and TRBJ2-1, with 8 positions matching TRBD1. Germline V gene sequence: CDR1 LNHDA, CDR2 SQIVND (reference sequence). After removal of 7 bases from V and 6 bases from J, the junction contained 11 bases not matched to a gene. The CDR3 spans 15 residues. The CDR3 region is CASIGQGYLLNEQFF. CDR3 DNA: TGTGCCAGTATTGGACAGGGTTACCTCCTCAATGAGCAGTTCTTC.

The rearrangement uses TRBV28 and TRBJ1-1, with a weak D call TRBD1 (6 bases). This CDR3 comprises 17 residues. Trimming took 7 bases from V and 0 from J, leaving 21 bases between them. Germline V gives CDR1 MDHEN, CDR2 SYDVKM. The CDR3 DNA sequence: TGTGCCAGCATCCCCCTGGCCGGGACATTATTGAACACTGAAGCTTTCTTT. It yields the protein CASIPLAGTLLNTEAFF.

The chain combines TRBV6-1 with TRBJ2-1, with TRBD2 identical over 7 bases. This CDR3 has 15 residues. V trimming: 1 base; J trimming: 2 bases; junction bases outside the gene matches: 2. Germline assignment: CDR1 MNHNS and CDR2 SASEGT. The DNA for the CDR3 is TGTGCCAGCAGTGAAGGGGACTATCCCTACAATGAGCAGTTCTTC. This codes for CASSEGDYPYNEQFF.

The genes are TRBV14 and TRBJ1-2; no clear D. Trimming took 1 base from V and 2 from J, leaving 11 bases between them. Germline lookup yields CDR1 SGHDN and CDR2 FVKESK. The CDR3 is made up of 15 amino acids. The CDR3 nucleotides read TGTGCCAGCAGCCAAGTTCATGGGCAGAACTATGGCTACACCTTC. Protein sequence: CASSQVHGQNYGYTF.

The rearrangement links TRBV29-1 to TRBJ1-1, with D unclear. The germline CDR1 and CDR2 sequences are SQVTM and ANQGSEA. Between the trimmed V and J ends, which lost 2 bases and 6 bases, there was a span of 7 bases. The length of the CDR3 is 11 residues. CDR3 sequence: CSVEIMAEAFF. CDR3 in DNA: TGCAGCGTTGAAATTATGGCTGAAGCTTTCTTT.

The V call is TRBV11-3, the J call TRBJ2-3, with TRBD2 matching over 11 bases. J lost 4 bases, V lost 2 bases, and 5 bases had no gene match. The germline V gene encodes CDR1 SGHNT and CDR2 YENEEA. The CDR3 has 16 amino acids. For the CDR3, the DNA is TGTGCCAGCAGCTTACGCCTAGCGGGAGGCCCAGATACGCAGTATTTT. It translates to CASSLRLAGGPDTQYF.

The chain carries TRBV27 and TRBJ2-7, with 7 bases identical to TRBD1. This CDR3 has 14 residues. Germline values: CDR1 MNHEY, CDR2 SMNVEV (reference sequence). Trimming cost V 1 base and J 6 bases; bases outside gene matches: 6. CDR3 region: CASSLWPTGREQYF. Written as DNA, the CDR3 is TGTGCCAGCAGTTTATGGCCGACAGGGCGCGAGCAGTACTTC.

The chain uses TRBV29-1 and TRBJ2-3; D may be TRBD1 or TRBD2 (5 bases each). The V end was cut by 3 bases, the J end by 6 bases, with 19 bases between. CDR1 and CDR2 from the germline V gene are SQVTM and ANQGSEA. CDR3 length: 15 amino acids. The CDR3 coding sequence is TGCAGCGTTGAGGCAGGGACGGCCGCTTACGATACGCAGTATTTT. This translates into CSVEAGTAAYDTQYF.

The rearrangement uses TRBV7-8 and TRBJ1-6, with D unresolved. Germline CDR1 reads SGHVS; CDR2 reads FQNEAQ. Between the trimmed V and J ends, which lost 1 base and 3 bases, there was a span of 10 bases. The CDR3 is 16 residues long. The CDR3: CASSLVLEIYNSPLHF. Written as DNA, the CDR3 is TGTGCCAGCAGCTTAGTCTTGGAAATCTATAATTCACCCCTCCACTTT.

The J gene is TRBJ2-1, the V gene TRBV9; TRBD2 aligns across 9 bases. Per germline, CDR1 SGDLS and CDR2 YYNGEE. The J segment lost 6 bases and the V segment lost 3 bases, leaving 13 bases of the junction unmatched. CDR3 length: 17 amino acids. The CDR3 sequence: CASSAPLAGEVVNEQFF. CDR3 in DNA: TGTGCCAGCAGCGCCCCCTTAGCGGGAGAGGTTGTCAATGAGCAGTTCTTC. Complete variable domain (other parts from reference TRBV9 and TRBJ2-1): DSGVTQTPKHLITATGQRVTLRCSPRSGDLSVYWYQQSLDQGLQFLIQYYNGEERAKGNILERFSAQQFPDLHSELNLSSLELGDSALYFCASSAPLAGEVVNEQFFGPGTRLTVL.

V gene TRBV6-5 combines with J gene TRBJ1-1; D is uncertain. This CDR3 region has 13 residues. The germline V and J ends were trimmed by 3 bases and 1 base, with 6 bases remaining between them. Germline V gene data show CDR1 as MNHEY and CDR2 as SVGAGI. The CDR3: CASSYYGNTEAFF. DNA of the CDR3: TGTGCCAGCAGTTATTACGGGAACACTGAAGCTTTCTTT.